These 19 T cell receptor beta chains share one sample of origin, sequenced in a study of OX40 agonist ivuxolimab in advanced cancers. Clones were sequenced by immunoSEQ multiplex PCR, and TCRdb holds only the in-frame ones, with some missing. The sample consists of 85,000 to 100,000 clones, 75% to 95% of them appearing once. The specimen was CD4+ or CD8+ T cells sorted from blood, collected in a trial of the OX40 agonist ivuxolimab. These receptors came from an adult with an advanced solid tumor such as melanoma, head and neck, liver or kidney cancer.

The chain carries TRBV6-6 and TRBJ1-5; D unresolved. Looked up from germline, CDR1 is MNHNY and CDR2 is SVGAGI (reference sequence). With 2 bases removed from V and 0 bases from J, the gap between germline ends came to 8 bases. CDR3 length: 15 amino acids. Written as DNA, the CDR3 is TGTGCCAGCAGTTACACACCCTATAGCAATCAGCCCCAGCATTTT. As protein: CASSYTPYSNQPQHF.

V and J are TRBV4-3 and TRBJ2-7; the D gene is possibly TRBD2 (5 bases). The germline gives CDR1 LGHNA, CDR2 YSLEER. This CDR3 is built from 15 residues. V gave up 2 bases and J gave up 5 bases, with 16 bases separating them. CDR3 amino acids: CASSQIAGSFHEQYF. CDR3 nucleotide sequence: TGCGCCAGCAGCCAAATCGCGGGTAGTTTCCACGAGCAGTACTTC.

The V and J genes are TRBV27 and TRBJ2-4, with TRBD2 identical over 12 bases. The CDR3 sequence is 14 residues long. Germline assignment: CDR1 MNHEY and CDR2 SMNVEV (reference sequence). The ends lost 3 bases at V and 9 bases at J; junction bases unmatched: 3. Here the CDR3 DNA reads TGTGCCAGCAGTTTGACTAGCGGGAGAACCATTCAGTACTTC. Translation: CASSLTSGRTIQYF.

This clone is a singleton in its sample. The chain uses TRBV19 and TRBJ2-4; unclear D gene. Germline V gene sequence: CDR1 LNHDA, CDR2 SQIVND (reference sequence). Trimming took off 3 bases at V and 3 bases at J, with 9 bases between the two ends. The CDR3 contains 14 residues. This chain's CDR3 is CASSILESKNIQYF. Written as DNA, the CDR3 is TGTGCCAGTAGTATTCTTGAGAGCAAAAACATTCAGTACTTC.

J is TRBJ2-5 and V is TRBV19; perhaps TRBD1 as D (6 bases). CDR3 length: 13 amino acids. Germline V lookup: CDR1 LNHDA, CDR2 SQIVND (reference sequence). V was trimmed by 3 bases and J by 2 bases, leaving 7 bases between them. The CDR3 region is CASSIGQQETQYF. As DNA, the CDR3 is TGTGCCAGTAGTATTGGACAGCAAGAGACCCAGTACTTC.

This chain connects TRBV4-3 to TRBJ2-3; D gene uncertain. V lost 4 bases to trimming and J lost 0 bases, with 14 bases between them. The CDR3 runs 16 residues. In germline, CDR1 is LGHNA, CDR2 YSLEER. CDR3 nucleotides: TGCGCCAGCAGCCTCCAAAGCCGGTACAGCACAGATACGCAGTATTTT. Its translation is CASSLQSRYSTDTQYF.

A single count supports this clone. The genes are TRBV7-2 and TRBJ2-7, with D possibly matching TRBD2 (5 bases). Germline V gene data show CDR1 as SGHTA and CDR2 as FQGNSA. V lost 2 bases and J lost 0, with 11 bases in between. CDR3 length: 15 amino acids. CDR3 nucleotide sequence: TGTGCCAGCAGCTTATCGGGGTTAAGCTCCTACGAGCAGTACTTC. Residues: CASSLSGLSSYEQYF.

The genes are TRBV28 and TRBJ2-3; tentatively, D is TRBD2 (6 bases). Germline-derived CDR1 and CDR2 are MDHEN and SYDVKM. Trimming left V 4 bases short and J 2 bases short, with 16 bases between. This CDR3 spans 16 amino acids. CDR3 DNA sequence: TGTGCCAGCAGTTATAAATACGGGGGTTCCACAGATACGCAGTATTTT. The encoded protein is CASSYKYGGSTDTQYF. The full variable domain, with the rest looked up from reference TRBV28 and TRBJ2-3, is DVKVTQSSRYLVKRTGEKVFLECVQDMDHENMFWYRQDPGLGLRLIYFSYDVKMKEKGDIPEGYSVSREKKERFSLILESASTNQTSMYLCASSYKYGGSTDTQYFGPGTRLTVL.

This clone was observed a handful of times. This chain uses TRBV7-2 with TRBJ2-2; D gene unclear. V was trimmed by 2 bases and J by 0 bases, leaving 10 bases between them. CDR3 length: 16 amino acids. Per the germline V gene, CDR1 is SGHTA and CDR2 is FQGNSA. The CDR3 is CASSLSAVSNTGELFF. CDR3 nucleotides: TGTGCCAGCAGCTTATCCGCGGTGTCGAACACCGGGGAGCTGTTTTTT.

For the CDR3, the DNA is TGTGCCAGCAGTGAGGGGGGGACTACATACAATGAGCAGTTCTTC. Its protein is CASSEGGTTYNEQFF. The rearrangement joins TRBV9 to TRBJ2-1; TRBD2 is a possible D gene (7 bases). Germline V gene lookup returns CDR1 SGDLS and CDR2 YYNGEE. The CDR3 has 15 residues. V dropped 5 bases and J dropped 4 bases, with 16 bases sitting between them.

Regarding this clone: Without the conserved terminal phenylalanine or tryptophan, this CDR3 likely stems from a read error. The chain couples TRBV5-4 to TRBJ1-2, with 8 bases fitting TRBD1. V shed 5 bases and J 8 bases; nucleotides not matched to a gene: 11. Germline assignment: CDR1 SGHNT and CDR2 YYREEE (reference sequence). This CDR3 is built from 14 residues. The CDR3 bases are TGTGCCAGCAGGATTGGGGGACAGGCGGGAGGCTACACCCTC. Translated: CASRIGGQAGGYTL.

The CDR3: CASSSGGINSPLHF. Written as DNA, the CDR3 is TGTGCCAGCTCCTCCGGGGGGATCAATTCACCCCTCCACTTT. The chain uses TRBV18 and TRBJ1-6, with a weak D call TRBD1 (5 bases). CDR3 length: 14 amino acids. Trimming took 6 bases from V and 7 from J, leaving 13 bases between them. Germline CDR1 reads KGHSH; CDR2 reads LQKENI.

The genes are TRBV5-1 and TRBJ2-7, with D possibly TRBD2 on 6 matching bases. CDR3 length equals 14 residues. V gave up 4 bases and J gave up 0 bases, with 11 bases separating them. Per the germline V gene, CDR1 is SGHRS and CDR2 is YFSETQ. The CDR3 region has the DNA TGCGCCAGCAGCCCGGACGGGAGCTCCTACGAGCAGTACTTC. Translating it yields CASSPDGSSYEQYF.

The chain combines TRBV5-1 with TRBJ2-3; the D is unclear. V was shortened by 0 bases and J by 2 bases, with 7 bases between the two germline ends. Germline lookup yields CDR1 SGHRS and CDR2 YFSETQ. The CDR3 has 14 residues. CDR3 sequence reads: CASSLDASTDTQYF. In nucleotides, the CDR3 is TGCGCCAGCAGCTTGGACGCTTCCACAGATACGCAGTATTTT.

V is TRBV9 and J is TRBJ2-1, with TRBD1 identical over 7 bases. The CDR3 loop spans 15 amino acids. CDR1 and CDR2 (germline): SGDLS, YYNGEE. V shed 3 bases, J shed 3 bases, and the junction held 6 bases outside the gene matches. CDR3 DNA: TGTGCCAGCAGCGCTCGACAGGGCCTCTACAATGAGCAGTTCTTC. Its translation: CASSARQGLYNEQFF.

CDR3 DNA: TGTGCCAGTCAAGTTTGGGGCACCGGGGAGCTGTTTTTT. This encodes CASQVWGTGELFF. The chain has TRBV28 and TRBJ2-2, with D hard to call. The CDR3 is 13 amino acids. V dropped 9 bases and J dropped 4 bases, with 12 bases sitting between them. Germline CDR1 is MDHEN and CDR2 is SYDVKM.

The chain joins TRBV11-2 to TRBJ1-1; unclear D gene. Germline loops: CDR1 SGHAT, CDR2 FQNNGV. V was cut by 1 base and J by 2 bases, with 5 bases left in between. This CDR3 comprises 13 residues. The CDR3 DNA reads TGTGCCAGCAGCTTAGGACAAAACACTGAAGCTTTCTTT. It is translated as CASSLGQNTEAFF. Using reference TRBV11-2 and TRBJ1-1 for the parts outside the CDR3, the full variable domain is EAGVAQSPRYKIIEKRQSVAFWCNPISGHATLYWYQQILGQGPKLLIQFQNNGVVDDSQLPKDRFSAERLKGVDSTLKIQPAKLEDSAVYLCASSLGQNTEAFFGQGTRLTVV.

This chain connects TRBV6-1 to TRBJ2-1; 7 bases agree with TRBD2. Germline V gives CDR1 MNHNS, CDR2 SASEGT. This CDR3 spans 13 amino acids. With V trimmed by 1 base and J by 16 bases, 10 bases remained unmatched. The CDR3 DNA reads as TGTGCCAGCAGTGAAGTTGGGCGGGAGAAACGATTCTTC. Translating gives CASSEVGREKRFF.

In this sample, this clone turned up a few times. This chain uses TRBV4-2 with TRBJ1-5; D is possibly TRBD1 (5 bases). This CDR3 spans 16 amino acids. Deletions cut 3 bases from V and 6 bases from J, with 18 bases between. Looked up from germline, CDR1 is LGHNA and CDR2 is YNFKEQ. DNA of the CDR3: TGTGCCAGCAGCCATAACGGAAGGGGAGAGGGTCAGCCCCAGCATTTT. It codes for CASSHNGRGEGQPQHF.